The 27 T cell receptor beta chains in this list originate from one sample, sequenced in a study of T-cell reconstitution after alpha-beta-depleted transplantation in children. Molecular barcoding with unique molecular identifiers was used for the TCRbeta library. A single record per CDR3 protein comes from TCRdb applying MiXCR to the PCR reads. The sample holds 700,000 or so distinct CDR3 sequences, over 10% seen once. Sequenced material: PBMCs, taken before TCRalphabeta/CD19-depleted stem cell transplant. Receptors were obtained from a girl aged 2 to 9 with congenital amegakaryocytic thrombocytopenia, due to receive a stem cell transplant.

The chain recombines TRBV28 with TRBJ1-1, with TRBD1 matching over 9 bases. Trimming cost V 7 bases and J 3 bases; bases outside gene matches: 6. The CDR3 loop spans 14 amino acids. Germline CDR1 MDHEN, CDR2 SYDVKM. The CDR3 sequence is CASTKTGGYTEAFF. The CDR3 region has the DNA TGTGCCAGCACCAAAACAGGGGGCTACACTGAAGCTTTCTTT.

At least ten counts were recorded for this clonotype. The chain recombines TRBV12-3 or TRBV12-4 with TRBJ1-1; D may be TRBD1 (5 bases). The CDR3 runs 12 residues. V was clipped by 2 bases and J by 6 bases, with 7 bases between them. The CDR3 here is CASSLPGPEAFF. CDR3 DNA sequence: TGTGCCAGCAGTTTACCAGGGCCTGAAGCTTTCTTT.

The chain has TRBV20-1 and TRBJ2-7; no reliable D call. V shed 2 bases and J shed 2 bases, with 7 bases lying between them. This CDR3 has 12 residues. The germline V gene has CDR1 DFQATT and CDR2 SNEGSKA (reference sequence). The CDR3 DNA is TGCAGTGCTAGAAATGGCCCCTACGAGCAGTACTTC. This gives the protein CSARNGPYEQYF.

The V call is TRBV11-2, the J call TRBJ1-1; D not certain. Trimming took 11 bases from V and 9 from J, leaving 19 bases between them. Germline CDR1 and CDR2: SGHAT and FQNNGV. There are 12 residues in the CDR3. This CDR3 reads CACNLQGPKAFF. The CDR3 DNA reads as TGTGCCTGCAACTTACAAGGGCCTAAAGCTTTCTTT.

The sample holds a few counts of this clonotype. The chain uses TRBV5-6 and TRBJ2-3; 11 bases align to TRBD2. The V gene's germline CDR1 is SGHDT and CDR2 YYEEEE. The CDR3 is made up of 17 amino acids. Trimming removed 3 bases from V and 6 bases from J; junction bases left unmatched: 12. The CDR3 sequence: CASSSQLGTSGRDTQYF. CDR3 sequence (DNA): TGTGCCAGCAGCTCGCAGCTCGGGACTAGCGGCAGGGATACGCAGTATTTT.

V is TRBV5-1 and J is TRBJ2-7; D is possibly TRBD1 (5 bases). The CDR3 extends over 14 amino acids. V gave up 1 base and J gave up 5 bases, with 13 bases separating them. Per the germline V gene, CDR1 is SGHRS and CDR2 is YFSETQ. The CDR3 DNA sequence: TGCGCCAGCAGCTTGTCGCAGGGCTCAGACGAGCAGTACTTC. It is translated as CASSLSQGSDEQYF.

This clonotype was counted many times. This chain connects TRBV20-1 to TRBJ2-4; 8 bases map to TRBD2. Germline V gene sequence: CDR1 DFQATT, CDR2 SNEGSKA (reference sequence). V shed 4 bases, J shed 6 bases, and the junction held 17 bases outside the gene matches. The CDR3 spans 17 residues. This CDR3 is CSATNPGISGIGNIQYF. CDR3 in DNA: TGCAGTGCTACCAACCCAGGGATTAGCGGGATCGGAAACATTCAGTACTTC.

This clonotype was found a few times. This sequence joins TRBV6-1 and TRBJ2-3; the D is unclear. The V gene lost 5 bases and the J gene lost 3 bases, with 15 bases spanning the gap. In germline, CDR1 is MNHNS, CDR2 SASEGT. This CDR3 has 15 residues. CDR3 protein: CASSLSLASTDTQYF. CDR3 nucleotide sequence: TGTGCCAGCAGTCTCAGTCTTGCTTCTACAGATACGCAGTATTTT.

This chain connects TRBV18 to TRBJ2-7, with unresolved D. Germline lookup yields CDR1 KGHSH and CDR2 LQKENI. CDR3 length: 19 amino acids. Trimming pared 0 bases from V and 3 bases from J, leaving 24 bases between. The CDR3 sequence: CASSPPLRFAMDFGYEQYF. The CDR3 coding sequence is TGTGCCAGCTCACCACCGTTACGGTTCGCTATGGATTTTGGCTACGAGCAGTACTTC.

This clonotype was found many times. The rearrangement uses TRBV7-2 and TRBJ2-1, with TRBD2 matching over 7 bases. Germline-derived CDR1 and CDR2 are SGHTA and FQGNSA. V was pared by 2 bases and J by 6 bases, with 13 bases of the junction left unmatched. The CDR3 runs to 17 residues. The CDR3 reads CASSLTPAMRESNEQFF. CDR3 in DNA: TGTGCCAGCAGCTTAACCCCCGCTATGCGGGAGTCCAATGAGCAGTTCTTC.

Only a few counts were recorded for this clonotype. V usage is TRBV27 and J usage is TRBJ2-3, with 15 positions matching TRBD2. CDR1 and CDR2 from the germline V gene are MNHEY and SMNVEV (reference sequence). This CDR3 has 18 amino acids. Trimming removed 6 bases from V and 0 bases from J; junction bases left unmatched: 7. The CDR3 spells CASSTGTSGRPSTDTQYF. As DNA, the CDR3 is TGTGCCAGCAGCACCGGGACTAGCGGGAGGCCTAGCACAGATACGCAGTATTTT.

This clonotype was detected many times. This chain connects TRBV5-1 to TRBJ2-1; D is undetermined. The CDR3 extends over 13 amino acids. V was clipped by 2 bases and J by 7 bases, with 10 bases between them. The germline V gene has CDR1 SGHRS and CDR2 YFSETQ. CDR3 region: CASSFIEENEQFF. CDR3 sequence (DNA): TGCGCCAGCAGCTTTATCGAGGAGAATGAGCAGTTCTTC.

The chain is built from TRBV29-1 and TRBJ2-1, with TRBD1 identical over 8 bases. The V gene end was trimmed by 5 bases and the J gene end by 7 bases; junction bases not matched to a gene: 13. The germline CDR1 and CDR2 sequences are SQVTM and ANQGSEA. The CDR3 spans 15 residues. The CDR3 region is CSVLLDRDFQNEQFF. CDR3 DNA: TGCAGCGTTCTGCTGGACAGGGATTTTCAGAATGAGCAGTTCTTC.

The sample holds many counts of this clonotype. V gene TRBV12-3 or TRBV12-4 combines with J gene TRBJ2-7; no clear D gene. This CDR3 is 17 amino acids long. V was trimmed by 3 bases and J by 1 base, leaving 19 bases between them. CDR3 DNA: TGTGCCAGCAGTTTTTCATGGGCCCCTACGGAATCCTACGAGCAGTACTTC. It is translated as CASSFSWAPTESYEQYF.

This clonotype was seen just once. The junction does not match germline at one end; this may be a read error. The chain joins TRBV19 to TRBJ2-1; 10 bases line up with TRBD2. Germline CDR1 is LNHDA and CDR2 is SQIVND (reference sequence). The CDR3 has 14 residues. The CDR3 DNA follows: TGTGCCTGTAGCTACCGGCTAGCGGGAGATGGGCAGTTCTTC. Amino acids: CACSYRLAGDGQFF.

This clonotype has ten or more counts. The chain carries TRBV6-2 or TRBV6-3 and TRBJ1-2, with 7 nucleotides matching TRBD1. V was pared by 5 bases and J by 10 bases, with 10 bases of the junction left unmatched. Per germline, CDR1 MNHEY and CDR2 SVGEGT. This CDR3 is built from 13 residues. CDR3 sequence: CASSKTGQHTYTF. CDR3 nucleotide sequence: TGTGCCAGCAGTAAGACGGGACAGCATACCTACACCTTC.

This clonotype was recorded at least ten times. The rearrangement links TRBV5-1 to TRBJ2-4; D gene uncertain. This CDR3 contains 16 residues. Germline V gives CDR1 SGHRS, CDR2 YFSETQ. Trimming stripped 3 bases from V and 0 bases from J, with 13 bases between. CDR3 nucleotides: TGCGCCAGCAGCTATATGGCAGATCTAGCCAAAAACATTCAGTACTTC. It specifies CASSYMADLAKNIQYF.

This clonotype has at least ten counts. The chain links TRBV12-3 or TRBV12-4 to TRBJ2-7; perhaps TRBD2 as D (6 bases). V was pared by 5 bases and J by 3 bases, with 14 bases between. This CDR3 region has 14 residues. The CDR3 loop is CASSPRLDYYEQYF. CDR3 sequence (DNA): TGTGCCAGCAGTCCCAGACTAGATTACTACGAGCAGTACTTC.

This clonotype was observed at least ten times. J is TRBJ2-3 and V is TRBV9, with no clear D. CDR3 length: 15 residues. Deletions cut 0 bases from V and 4 bases from J, with 12 bases between. The V gene's germline CDR1 is SGDLS and CDR2 YYNGEE. Written as DNA, the CDR3 is TGTGCCAGCAGCGTAGCGGCGCTACCCCCAGATACGCAGTATTTT. It specifies CASSVAALPPDTQYF.

This clonotype appeared many times. The chain carries TRBV20-1 and TRBJ2-1, with D perhaps matching TRBD2 (6 bases). The CDR3 extends over 15 amino acids. Trimming took 2 bases from V and 4 from J, leaving 15 bases between them. Germline-derived CDR1 and CDR2 are DFQATT and SNEGSKA (reference sequence). The CDR3, as DNA: TGCAGTGCTAGATCTGAGGCTAGCGCGTACAATGAGCAGTTCTTC. It specifies CSARSEASAYNEQFF.

This clonotype has ten or more counts. The J gene is TRBJ2-7, the V gene TRBV5-1; 7 bases line up with TRBD1. The V gene end was trimmed by 1 base and the J gene end by 3 bases; junction bases not matched to a gene: 4. CDR3 length: 14 residues. Germline CDR1 and CDR2: SGHRS and YFSETQ. The CDR3 DNA is TGCGCCAGCAGCTTGAGGGGACAGCACTACGAGCAGTACTTC. Translation: CASSLRGQHYEQYF.

This clonotype was detected many times. This chain connects TRBV12-3 or TRBV12-4 to TRBJ2-1; tentatively, D is TRBD1 (5 bases). This CDR3 is 13 amino acids long. The V gene lost 5 bases and the J gene lost 3 bases, with 8 bases spanning the gap. CDR3 region: CASSRQSYNEQFF. The CDR3, as DNA: TGTGCCAGCAGTCGACAGAGCTACAATGAGCAGTTCTTC.

This clonotype came up many times. The genes are TRBV29-1 and TRBJ2-1, with TRBD2 identical over 7 bases. The CDR3 runs to 13 residues. Per germline, CDR1 SQVTM and CDR2 ANQGSEA. For the CDR3, the DNA is TGCAGTCTCACAACTAGCGATTACAATGAGCAGTTCTTC. Translated, it gives CSLTTSDYNEQFF.

This clonotype was found many times. V is TRBV5-8 and J is TRBJ2-2, with 13 bases aligning to TRBD2. Losses at the gene ends were 4 bases for V and 2 bases for J; bases not matched to a gene: 2. CDR1 and CDR2 from the germline V gene are SGHTS and YDEGEE. The length of the CDR3 is 16 residues. In DNA form, the CDR3 reads TGTGCCAGCAGCGAGGGACTAGCGGGAAACACCGGGGAGCTGTTTTTT. Its protein is CASSEGLAGNTGELFF.

This clonotype was observed at least ten times. The rearrangement links TRBV7-9 to TRBJ2-5; D is undetermined. The CDR3 totals 13 residues. V was pared by 4 bases and J by 7 bases, with 13 bases between. Germline loops: CDR1 SEHNR, CDR2 FQNEAQ (reference sequence). CDR3 bases: TGTGCCAGCAGCTACGACCCAATGGGGACCCAGTACTTC. Translation: CASSYDPMGTQYF.

This clonotype was seen ten or more times. V is TRBV4-1 and J is TRBJ1-4; D is perhaps TRBD1 (5 bases). V lost 4 bases and J 4 bases, leaving 13 bases between the germline ends. The CDR3 has 15 residues. Germline CDR1 is MGHRA and CDR2 is YSYEKL. This CDR3 reads CASSPAGRSNEKLFF. CDR3 coding DNA: TGCGCCAGCAGCCCAGCGGGACGGAGTAATGAAAAACTGTTTTTT.

The chain uses TRBV12-3 or TRBV12-4 and TRBJ2-3, with TRBD1 matching over 9 bases. The CDR3 runs to 15 residues. Trimming removed 5 bases from V and 5 bases from J; junction bases left unmatched: 8. The DNA of the CDR3 is TGTGCCAGCAGTGGCCGGGACAGGGTGGAAGATACGCAGTATTTT. Protein sequence: CASSGRDRVEDTQYF.